The rows below give T cell receptor beta chains drawn from one sample of a study of cytomegalovirus exposure and HLA in healthy donors. Assay: immunoSEQ multiplex PCR; the TCRdb copy retains only in-frame clones and omits some. The table shows 150,000 to 200,000 clones, with 77% occurring only once. Sample: PBMCs. The receptors were gathered from a female donor in good health and CMV-seronegative. Both conserved end residues are part of each CDR3. The D gene is left open where the match is weak. Rows give clone size only sometimes, using once, few, many, or a class for an expanded clone.

J gene: TRBJ2-7; D gene: -; clone size: -; V gene: TRBV5-1; CDR3 protein: CASRTGMSSYEQYF; CDR3 DNA: TGCGCCAGTAGGACGGGGATGAGCTCCTACGAGCAGTACTTC
J gene: TRBJ2-2; D gene: -; clone size: -; V gene: TRBV4-1; CDR3 protein: CASSLDLGNTGELFF; CDR3 DNA: TGCGCCAGCAGCCTCGACTTGGGTAACACCGGGGAGCTGTTTTTT
J gene: TRBJ2-5; D gene: -; clone size: -; V gene: TRBV4-1; CDR3 protein: CASSQEAGETQYF; CDR3 DNA: TGCGCCAGCAGCCAAGAAGCAGGAGAGACCCAGTACTTC
J gene: TRBJ2-1; D gene: TRBD2; clone size: -; V gene: TRBV9; CDR3 protein: CASSVAGLAGGAEQFF; CDR3 DNA: TGTGCCAGCAGCGTAGCGGGACTAGCGGGGGGTGCTGAGCAGTTCTTC
J gene: TRBJ1-5; D gene: TRBD1; clone size: -; V gene: TRBV19; CDR3 protein: CASISQGQGNQPQHF; CDR3 DNA: TGTGCCAGTATTTCCCAGGGACAGGGTAATCAGCCCCAGCATTTT
J gene: TRBJ1-1; D gene: TRBD1; clone size: once; V gene: TRBV19; CDR3 protein: CASSAMGQRQYTEAFF; CDR3 DNA: TGTGCCAGTAGTGCCATGGGACAGAGACAGTACACTGAAGCTTTCTTT
J gene: TRBJ2-1; D gene: -; clone size: -; V gene: TRBV27; CDR3 protein: CASSLVYGYNEQFF; CDR3 DNA: TGTGCCAGCAGTTTAGTCTACGGTTACAATGAGCAGTTCTTC
J gene: TRBJ2-3; D gene: TRBD2; clone size: -; V gene: TRBV6-1; CDR3 protein: CASKRDYGGSDTQYF; CDR3 DNA: TGTGCCAGCAAGAGGGACTACGGAGGGTCAGATACGCAGTATTTT
J gene: TRBJ2-7; D gene: TRBD2; clone size: -; V gene: TRBV7-7; CDR3 protein: CASSRTTSGVGAEQYF; CDR3 DNA: TGTGCCAGCAGCCGAACGACTAGCGGGGTCGGGGCCGAGCAGTACTTC
J gene: TRBJ1-2; D gene: -; clone size: -; V gene: TRBV7-9; CDR3 protein: CSSSLAPGGYTF; CDR3 DNA: TGTTCCAGCAGCTTAGCGCCTGGCGGCTACACCTTC
J gene: TRBJ2-1; D gene: -; clone size: -; V gene: TRBV5-4; CDR3 protein: CASSPQVDGGNEQFF; CDR3 DNA: TGTGCCAGCAGCCCCCAAGTGGATGGCGGCAATGAGCAGTTCTTC
J gene: TRBJ1-4; D gene: -; clone size: -; V gene: TRBV7-3; CDR3 protein: CASSFRGRLGEKLFF; CDR3 DNA: TGTGCCAGCAGCTTCAGGGGAAGGCTGGGTGAAAAACTGTTTTTT
J gene: TRBJ1-2; D gene: -; clone size: -; V gene: TRBV7-9; CDR3 protein: CASSPTGENYGYTF; CDR3 DNA: TGTGCCAGCAGCCCGACGGGGGAAAACTATGGCTACACCTTC
J gene: TRBJ2-1; D gene: -; clone size: -; V gene: TRBV15; CDR3 protein: CATSLGRANEQFF; CDR3 DNA: TGTGCCACCAGCCTTGGGCGGGCGAATGAGCAGTTCTTC
J gene: TRBJ1-6; D gene: TRBD1; clone size: -; V gene: TRBV5-1; CDR3 protein: CASSWAGQGGNSPLHF; CDR3 DNA: TGCGCCAGCAGCTGGGCGGGACAGGGCGGGAATTCACCCCTCCACTTT
J gene: TRBJ1-5; D gene: TRBD1; clone size: -; V gene: TRBV6-1; CDR3 protein: CASSANRGRQPQHF; CDR3 DNA: TGTGCCAGCAGTGCCAACAGGGGTCGTCAGCCCCAGCATTTT
J gene: TRBJ1-5; D gene: -; clone size: -; V gene: TRBV7-2; CDR3 protein: CASSETGNQPQHF; CDR3 DNA: TGTGCCAGCAGCGAAACAGGGAATCAGCCCCAGCATTTT
J gene: TRBJ1-1; D gene: TRBD1; clone size: -; V gene: TRBV7-3; CDR3 protein: CASSFSNPGQGKFEAFF; CDR3 DNA: TGTGCCAGCAGCTTTTCAAACCCGGGACAGGGCAAATTTGAAGCTTTCTTT
J gene: TRBJ2-5; D gene: -; clone size: -; V gene: TRBV21-1; CDR3 protein: CASSKGRDGIETQYF; CDR3 DNA: TGTGCCAGCAGCAAAGGCCGGGATGGGATAGAGACCCAGTACTTC
J gene: TRBJ1-3; D gene: TRBD1; clone size: -; V gene: TRBV9; CDR3 protein: CASSVLGQGFSGNTIYF; CDR3 DNA: TGTGCCAGCAGCGTATTAGGACAGGGCTTCTCTGGAAACACCATATATTTT
J gene: TRBJ1-5; D gene: TRBD1; clone size: -; V gene: TRBV10-1; CDR3 protein: CASSEGTAANQPQHF; CDR3 DNA: TGCGCCAGCAGTGAGGGGACAGCCGCTAATCAGCCCCAGCATTTT
J gene: TRBJ2-1; D gene: -; clone size: -; V gene: TRBV6-6; CDR3 protein: CASSLEFAGQFF; CDR3 DNA: TGTGCCAGCAGTCTGGAGTTCGCCGGGCAGTTCTTC
J gene: TRBJ2-5; D gene: -; clone size: -; V gene: TRBV7-8; CDR3 protein: CASSLNLQGYETQYF; CDR3 DNA: TGTGCCAGCAGCCTAAACCTCCAGGGGTACGAGACCCAGTACTTC
J gene: TRBJ1-2; D gene: -; clone size: -; V gene: TRBV30; CDR3 protein: CAWSIGSGYTF; CDR3 DNA: TGTGCCTGGAGTATCGGGTCTGGCTACACCTTC
J gene: TRBJ2-3; D gene: TRBD2; clone size: -; V gene: TRBV19; CDR3 protein: CASSALAGGMDTQYF; CDR3 DNA: TGTGCCAGTAGTGCCCTCGCGGGGGGCATGGATACGCAGTATTTT
J gene: TRBJ1-1; D gene: -; clone size: -; V gene: TRBV7-9; CDR3 protein: CSSSLNWGGTEAFF; CDR3 DNA: TGTTCCAGCAGCTTAAATTGGGGAGGGACTGAAGCTTTCTTT
J gene: TRBJ2-5; D gene: TRBD1; clone size: -; V gene: TRBV15; CDR3 protein: CATSRDRGQETQYF; CDR3 DNA: TGTGCCACCAGCAGAGACAGGGGGCAAGAGACCCAGTACTTC
J gene: TRBJ1-1; D gene: -; clone size: few; V gene: TRBV19; CDR3 protein: CASMRLITEAFF; CDR3 DNA: TGTGCCAGTATGAGGCTAATCACTGAAGCTTTCTTT
J gene: TRBJ2-7; D gene: TRBD2; clone size: -; V gene: TRBV7-9; CDR3 protein: CASSPYSGGEYEQYF; CDR3 DNA: TGTGCCAGCAGCCCTTATAGCGGGGGGGAGTACGAGCAGTACTTC
J gene: TRBJ1-1; D gene: -; clone size: -; V gene: TRBV18; CDR3 protein: CASSQTDRLNTEAFF; CDR3 DNA: TGTGCCAGCTCACAGACAGACAGATTGAACACTGAAGCTTTCTTT
J gene: TRBJ2-1; D gene: TRBD1; clone size: once; V gene: TRBV7-3; CDR3 protein: CASSPDRGTYNEQFF; CDR3 DNA: TGTGCCAGCAGCCCAGACAGGGGAACTTACAATGAGCAGTTCTTC